The T cell receptor beta chain described here comes from a study of OX40 agonist ivuxolimab in advanced cancers. The CDR3 loop spans 14 amino acids. The germline gives CDR1 SGHVS, CDR2 FQNEAQ. V was trimmed by 1 base and J by 5 bases, leaving 9 bases between them. Only in-frame clones appear in the TCRdb table, and some are missing; sequencing was by immunoSEQ multiplex PCR. The sample holds roughly 66,000 clones; around 83% are singletons and the top ten take about 7%. On this clone: What it binds is unknown.

Whole-study findings and limits: At 0.1 to 3.0 mg/kg, CD4+ and CD8+ blood T cells expanded clonally by week 6. Average numbers of expanded clones were greater in CD8+ T cells than in CD4+.

The receptor was isolated from an adult with an advanced solid tumor such as melanoma, head and neck, liver or kidney cancer. This chain uses TRBV7-8 with TRBJ1-5; D might be TRBD1 (6 bases). The material sequenced was CD4+ or CD8+ T cells sorted from blood, taken in a trial of the OX40 agonist ivuxolimab. The CDR3 DNA is TGTGCCAGCAGCTTAGGGCAGGGGCATCAGCCCCAGCATTTT. Its translation: CASSLGQGHQPQHF.